This T cell receptor (beta chain) was captured in a study of T cell responses to AZD1222 COVID-19 vaccine. The overall study: Second-dose timings of about 4 or about 12 weeks were pooled.

Of note for this clone: Its antigen remains unidentified.

Whole-study results and caveats: Only a handful of AZD1222 recipients, several in all, had baseline seropositivity. Spike regions recognized by vaccine-associated CD4 TCRs spanned the protein, led by 160-218 and 743-854. Spike-specific TCR breadth and depth went up after people got two AZD1222 doses.

The table came from immunoSEQ multiplex PCR; TCRdb's copy has only in-frame clones and leaves some out. The data hold some 110,000 clones, with about 87% observed a single time. V was pared by 2 bases and J by 9 bases, with 5 bases of the junction left unmatched. This CDR3 has 13 residues. Germline CDR1 SQVTM, CDR2 ANQGSEA. The source material was peripheral blood, sampled on day 0 of AZD1222 vaccination. The clonotype comes from an adult in good health. V and J are TRBV29-1 and TRBJ2-1, with 9 bases aligning to TRBD1. This chain's CDR3 is CSVEKTGGFEQFF. The DNA for the CDR3 is TGCAGCGTTGAAAAGACAGGGGGGTTTGAGCAGTTCTTC.